This T cell receptor beta chain was retrieved from a study of T cells in Graves' hyperthyroidism and ophthalmopathy. There were TCR beta CDR3 regions amplified from RNA transcripts. When the TCR CDR3 underwent first-round RT-PCR, the HTBI primer set was used. TCRdb passed the multiplex PCR reads through MiXCR, listing each CDR3 protein once. The repertoire holds nearly 600,000 distinct CDR3 sequences, around 14% seen once, with roughly 7% in the top ten. Overall study results and limits: Among thyroid clonotypes expanded above 0.001, most also appeared in blood.

Between the trimmed V and J ends, which lost 5 bases and 7 bases, there was a span of 23 bases. Germline CDR1 PRHDT, CDR2 FYEKMQ (reference sequence). CDR3 length equals 16 residues. This clonotype showed up just a few times. The antigen is not known. A Clinical Activity Score of at least 3, a NOSPECS grade of at least 4 and a duration under 3 months were recorded in the ophthalmopathy patients. The V gene is TRBV13, the J gene TRBJ1-2; D not resolved. Sample: blood. The clonotype was recovered from a woman aged 18-29 years with Graves' ophthalmopathy. Written as DNA, the CDR3 is TGTGCCAGCAGCCCCCGTTCGGCAGGTCTGCTCGGTGGCTACACCTTC. Residues: CASSPRSAGLLGGYTF.